A single sample is the source of the 29 T cell receptor beta chains below, sequenced in a study of blood T cell repertoires in COVID-19. The protocol was immunoSEQ multiplex PCR, while the TCRdb copy is restricted to in-frame clones and leaves out a portion. The repertoire holds under 350,000 clones, around 90% seen once, with about 2.4% in the top ten. The specimen sequenced was PBMCs or T cells enriched from blood (not recorded which). The receptors come from a man aged 55 to 70 who had recovered from COVID-19.

The chain has TRBV2 and TRBJ2-3; TRBD2 matches 12 bases. Germline V gene data show CDR1 as SNHLY and CDR2 as FYNNEI. Trimming at V came to 6 bases and at J to 0 bases, leaving 1 base not matched to a gene. The CDR3 is 15 amino acids. The CDR3 here is CASSGLAGSTDTQYF. CDR3 bases: TGTGCCAGCAGCGGACTAGCGGGGAGCACAGATACGCAGTATTTT.

V usage is TRBV5-5 and J usage is TRBJ2-2, with D hard to call. The V gene lost 4 bases and the J gene lost 2 bases, with 15 bases spanning the gap. Germline CDR1 and CDR2: SGHKS and YYEKEE (reference sequence). The CDR3 extends over 16 amino acids. The CDR3 DNA is TGTGCCAGCAGCCTAACTCCCGGTAGAAACACCGGGGAGCTGTTTTTT. It yields the protein CASSLTPGRNTGELFF.

The J gene is TRBJ1-2, the V gene TRBV7-2; a weak D match, TRBD1 (5 bases). This CDR3 spans 19 amino acids. The V end lost 1 base, the J end lost 7 bases, and 28 bases lay between the germline ends. Per the germline V gene, CDR1 is SGHTA and CDR2 is FQGNSA. CDR3 sequence (DNA): TGTGCCAGCAGCTTAGTGGGGGAATTCGGGGGTTGGCTCCCGGGTGGCTACACCTTC. This gives the protein CASSLVGEFGGWLPGGYTF.

As DNA, the CDR3 is TGTGCCAGCAGCTTAGATCAGGGTGGCACTGAAGCTTTCTTT. Residues: CASSLDQGGTEAFF. The rearrangement uses TRBV7-9 and TRBJ1-1; D is possibly TRBD1 (5 bases). The CDR3 has 14 amino acids. Per the germline V gene, CDR1 is SEHNR and CDR2 is FQNEAQ (reference sequence). Trimming stripped 1 base from V and 4 bases from J, with 10 bases between.

The genes are TRBV27 and TRBJ2-1; 10 bases match TRBD1. This CDR3 is built from 15 residues. The germline gives CDR1 MNHEY, CDR2 SMNVEV (reference sequence). The trim removed 6 bases at V and 3 bases at J, leaving 5 bases unmatched. In DNA, the CDR3 is TGTGCCAGCAGGCCCCGGGACAGGGGCTACAATGAGCAGTTCTTC. Translating it yields CASRPRDRGYNEQFF.

The rearrangement joins TRBV4-2 to TRBJ2-1; 8 bases agree with TRBD2. Germline-derived CDR1 and CDR2 are LGHNA and YNFKEQ. The CDR3 has 15 residues. V shed 1 base, J shed 14 bases, and the junction held 13 bases outside the gene matches. Written as DNA, the CDR3 is TGTGCCAGCAGCCAAGGAGGGACTAGAGAGGAGCCGGAGTTCTTC. Translated: CASSQGGTREEPEFF.

The chain employs TRBV6-5 and TRBJ1-1, with a weak D call TRBD1 (5 bases). Trimming left V 6 bases short and J 1 base short, with 9 bases between. CDR3 length: 13 amino acids. CDR1 and CDR2 from the germline V gene are MNHEY and SVGAGI. The CDR3 DNA sequence: TGTGCCAGCAGGAGACAGAAGAACACTGAAGCTTTCTTT. Residues: CASRRQKNTEAFF.

The chain has TRBV3-1 (or the pseudogene TRBV3-2) and TRBJ2-1, with 9 bases fitting TRBD2. Germline V CDR1 and CDR2: LGHDT, YNNKEL (reference sequence). This CDR3 spans 13 amino acids. The V gene end was trimmed by 9 bases and the J gene end by 12 bases; junction bases not matched to a gene: 12. The CDR3 loop reads CASTSGPNFRQFF. The CDR3 DNA reads TGTGCCAGTACTAGCGGGCCGAACTTTAGGCAGTTCTTC.

This chain uses TRBV19 with TRBJ2-5, with 9 bases matching TRBD1. The CDR3 sequence is 15 residues long. V shed 6 bases and J 4 bases; nucleotides not matched to a gene: 9. Per the germline V gene, CDR1 is LNHDA and CDR2 is SQIVND (reference sequence). The CDR3 spells CASRPRTGELETQYF. CDR3 nucleotides: TGTGCCAGTAGACCCCGGACAGGGGAACTAGAGACCCAGTACTTC.

The chain links TRBV5-6 to TRBJ2-5, with 7 bases lining up with TRBD2. Germline values: CDR1 SGHDT, CDR2 YYEEEE. V lost 6 bases and J lost 3; bases outside the gene matches: 5. This CDR3 spans 13 amino acids. Here the CDR3 DNA reads TGTGCCAGCACCTGGGGAGGGAAAGAGACCCAGTACTTC. Its protein product is CASTWGGKETQYF. The full variable domain, in which reference TRBV5-6 and TRBJ2-5 provide the parts outside the CDR3, is DAGVTQSPTHLIKTRGQQVTLRCSPKSGHDTVSWYQQALGQGPQFIFQYYEEEERQRGNFPDRFSGHQFPNYSSELNVNALLLGDSALYLCASTWGGKETQYFGPGTRLLVL.

The chain employs TRBV19 and TRBJ2-4; TRBD1 matches at 7 bases. Trimming removed 4 bases from V and 8 bases from J; junction bases left unmatched: 11. Germline V gene sequence: CDR1 LNHDA, CDR2 SQIVND (reference sequence). The CDR3 is made up of 15 amino acids. The CDR3 reads CASSTEGARRYIQYF. The CDR3 coding sequence is TGTGCCAGTAGTACCGAGGGGGCGAGGCGGTACATTCAGTACTTC.

The chain is built from TRBV11-2 and TRBJ2-5, with D possibly TRBD1 on 5 matching bases. V dropped 3 bases and J dropped 5 bases, with 16 bases sitting between them. The CDR3 covers 15 residues. Germline V lookup: CDR1 SGHAT, CDR2 FQNNGV. DNA for the CDR3: TGTGCCAGCAGCTTCGTAGACAGTCGTGGGGAGACCCAGTACTTC. Translation gives CASSFVDSRGETQYF.

In this sample, this clone turned up once. The chain recombines TRBV18 with TRBJ2-5; perhaps TRBD1 as D (5 bases). Between the trimmed V and J ends, which lost 2 bases and 2 bases, there was a span of 9 bases. Germline CDR1 is KGHSH and CDR2 is LQKENI. CDR3 length: 14 amino acids. The CDR3 DNA reads as TGTGCCAGCTCACCAGGGGCTTCGCAAGAGACCCAGTACTTC. Its protein product is CASSPGASQETQYF.

This CDR3 is CALAGGTGDMKGGYTF. CDR3 coding DNA: TGCGCTCTCGCAGGGGGGACAGGGGATATGAAAGGTGGCTACACCTTC. This chain joins TRBV5-1 and TRBJ1-2, with 10 positions matching TRBD1. The length of the CDR3 is 16 residues. The germline CDR1 and CDR2 sequences are SGHRS and YFSETQ.

The chain couples TRBV9 to TRBJ1-1; D unclear. CDR1 is SGDLS, CDR2 YYNGEE, per germline. The CDR3 loop spans 15 amino acids. V lost 0 bases to trimming and J lost 1 base, with 10 bases between them. CDR3 coding DNA: TGTGCCAGCAGCGTAGATGGGAGCCCGAACACTGAAGCTTTCTTT. Translation: CASSVDGSPNTEAFF.

The gene calls are TRBV7-2 and TRBJ1-6; TRBD1 is a possible D gene (6 bases). In germline, CDR1 is SGHTA, CDR2 FQGNSA. The CDR3 is made up of 14 amino acids. With 9 bases removed from V and 9 bases from J, the gap between germline ends came to 18 bases. CDR3 nucleotide sequence: TGTGCCAGTTACCGGGACACGGCCCCTTCACCCCTCCACTTT. The encoded protein is CASYRDTAPSPLHF.

This clone was picked up one time. The chain links TRBV7-8 to TRBJ2-2; TRBD2 aligns across 7 bases. This CDR3 spans 15 amino acids. V lost 0 bases to trimming and J lost 7 bases; unmatched junction nucleotides: 5. CDR1 SGHVS and CDR2 FQNEAQ come from the germline V gene. The CDR3 coding sequence is TGTGCCAGCAGCTTAGCGGGGGGGTTAGACGGGGAGCTGTTTTTT. This codes for CASSLAGGLDGELFF. Complete variable domain (other parts from reference TRBV7-8 and TRBJ2-2): GAGVSQSPRYKVAKRGQDVALRCDPISGHVSLFWYQQALGQGPEFLTYFQNEAQLDKSGLPSDRFFAERPEGSVSTLKIQRTQQEDSAVYLCASSLAGGLDGELFFGEGSRLTVL.

V gene TRBV11-3 combines with J gene TRBJ1-2, with 8 bases identical to TRBD1. From germline, CDR1 is SGHNT and CDR2 YENEEA. The junction had 6 bases not matched to a gene; V was cut back by 6 bases and J by 6 bases. CDR3 length: 13 residues. CDR3 nucleotide sequence: TGTGCCAGCAGTGTCAGGGGGCTGGATGGCTACACCTTC. Residues: CASSVRGLDGYTF.

This clone was seen just once. This chain connects TRBV4-3 to TRBJ1-2; D is uncertain. The CDR3 is made up of 15 amino acids. Per germline, CDR1 LGHNA and CDR2 YSLEER. Deletions cut 2 bases from V and 1 base from J, with 11 bases between. The CDR3 DNA reads TGCGCCAGCAGCCAAAGGGCAGGACTTAACTATGGCTACACCTTC. It translates to CASSQRAGLNYGYTF.

J is TRBJ2-2 and V is TRBV5-5; 10 bases match TRBD2. The CDR3 extends over 17 amino acids. Germline lookup yields CDR1 SGHKS and CDR2 YYEKEE (reference sequence). V lost 3 bases to trimming and J lost 2 bases; unmatched junction nucleotides: 7. The CDR3 region is CASSSAWTSGNTGELFF. The CDR3 DNA sequence: TGTGCCAGCAGCTCCGCGTGGACTAGCGGAAACACCGGGGAGCTGTTTTTT.

This chain links TRBV10-3 with TRBJ2-3; 7 bases fit TRBD2. The germline V gene has CDR1 ENHRY and CDR2 SYGVKD. The CDR3 loop spans 17 amino acids. V trimming: 0 bases; J trimming: 4 bases; junction bases outside the gene matches: 10. Here the CDR3 reads CAISESFSGSLADTQYF. The CDR3 DNA is TGTGCCATCAGTGAGTCGTTTAGCGGGTCGTTAGCAGATACGCAGTATTTT.

The chain is built from TRBV9 and TRBJ2-5, with D perhaps matching TRBD1 (6 bases). The length of the CDR3 is 14 residues. Trimming removed 4 bases from V and 5 bases from J, with 15 bases in between. CDR1 is SGDLS, CDR2 YYNGEE, per germline. As DNA, the CDR3 is TGTGCCAGCAGCCCCTACAGGGCCCGTGAGACCCAGTACTTC. This codes for CASSPYRARETQYF.

The V call is TRBV11-2, the J call TRBJ2-7, with TRBD2 as a possible D gene (5 bases). Germline V gene data show CDR1 as SGHAT and CDR2 as FQNNGV. V gave up 7 bases and J gave up 6 bases, with 13 bases separating them. The CDR3 runs 12 residues. The CDR3 protein is CASTPGISEQYF. The CDR3, as DNA: TGTGCCAGCACCCCCGGGATCTCCGAGCAGTACTTC.

The chain combines TRBV7-9 with TRBJ1-1; D call uncertain. Per the germline V gene, CDR1 is SEHNR and CDR2 is FQNEAQ (reference sequence). Between the trimmed V and J ends, which lost 5 bases and 4 bases, there was a span of 11 bases. CDR3 length: 13 residues. The CDR3 is CASSSFGGTEAFF. CDR3 bases: TGTGCCAGCAGCAGCTTCGGCGGCACTGAAGCTTTCTTT. Full variable domain (missing parts from reference TRBV7-9 and TRBJ1-1): DTGVSQNPRHKITKRGQNVTFRCDPISEHNRLYWYRQTLGQGPEFLTYFQNEAQLEKSRLLSDRFSAERPKGSFSTLEIQRTEQGDSAMYLCASSSFGGTEAFFGQGTRLTVV.

This clone was detected only once. The V gene is TRBV9, the J gene TRBJ2-2, with a tentative D call TRBD2 (6 bases). Looked up from germline, CDR1 is SGDLS and CDR2 is YYNGEE. The CDR3 is 15 amino acids. Between the trimmed V and J ends, which lost 2 bases and 4 bases, there was a span of 12 bases. The CDR3 DNA is TGTGCCAGCAGCGTTGAGGCGGGACGCACCGGGGAGCTGTTTTTT. Translating it yields CASSVEAGRTGELFF.

This sequence joins TRBV9 and TRBJ2-1; D is undetermined. V was pared by 0 bases and J by 9 bases, with 10 bases between. In germline, CDR1 is SGDLS, CDR2 YYNGEE. The CDR3 covers 13 residues. The CDR3 DNA sequence: TGTGCCAGCAGCGTAGTCTCAACAAGTGAGCAGTTCTTC. This encodes CASSVVSTSEQFF. Full variable domain (outside the CDR3, taken from reference TRBV9 and TRBJ2-1): DSGVTQTPKHLITATGQRVTLRCSPRSGDLSVYWYQQSLDQGLQFLIQYYNGEERAKGNILERFSAQQFPDLHSELNLSSLELGDSALYFCASSVVSTSEQFFGPGTRLTVL.

This clone has a single count. The chain's CDR3 is CASSEAGLDEQYF. CDR3 in DNA: TGTGCCAGCAGCGAGGCAGGGTTGGACGAGCAGTACTTC. This chain links TRBV25-1 with TRBJ2-7, with D possibly being TRBD1 (5 bases). The CDR3 loop spans 13 amino acids. V was trimmed by 6 bases and J by 5 bases, leaving 14 bases between them. Germline V gene sequence: CDR1 MGHDK, CDR2 SYGVNS.

The rearrangement links TRBV10-2 to TRBJ1-4; D call uncertain. The germline V gene encodes CDR1 WSHSY and CDR2 SAAADI. The V end lost 6 bases, the J end lost 7 bases, and 15 bases lay between the germline ends. The CDR3 is 14 amino acids. CDR3 sequence: CASRAGPGSEKLFF. CDR3 in DNA: TGCGCCAGCAGGGCGGGCCCGGGGAGTGAAAAACTGTTTTTT.

The chain uses TRBV29-1 and TRBJ1-2; maybe TRBD1 (6 bases). The germline gives CDR1 SQVTM, CDR2 ANQGSEA. The CDR3 extends over 13 amino acids. V was pared by 1 base and J by 2 bases, with 8 bases between. CDR3 sequence reads: CSVEGTENYGYTF. DNA for the CDR3: TGCAGCGTTGAAGGGACAGAAAACTATGGCTACACCTTC. Together with reference TRBV29-1 and TRBJ1-2, the CDR3 gives the full variable domain: SAVISQKPSRDICQRGTSLTIQCQVDSQVTMMFWYRQQPGQSLTLIATANQGSEATYESGFVIDKFPISRPNLTFSTLTVSNMSPEDSSIYLCSVEGTENYGYTFGSGTRLTVV.